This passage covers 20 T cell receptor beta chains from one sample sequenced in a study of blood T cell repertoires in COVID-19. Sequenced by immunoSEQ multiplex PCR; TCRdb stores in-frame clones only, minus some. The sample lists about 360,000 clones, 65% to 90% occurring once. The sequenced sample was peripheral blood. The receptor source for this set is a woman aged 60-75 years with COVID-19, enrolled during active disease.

CDR3 in DNA: TGCAGTGCTAGTGGACTGACAGGGAGTATGAACACTGAAGCTTTCTTT. Translation gives CSASGLTGSMNTEAFF. The chain joins TRBV20-1 to TRBJ1-1, with 7 bases matching TRBD1. Germline trimming cut 3 bases from V and 0 bases from J; bases unmatched to any gene: 10. The germline V gene has CDR1 DFQATT and CDR2 SNEGSKA (reference sequence). The CDR3 has 16 amino acids.

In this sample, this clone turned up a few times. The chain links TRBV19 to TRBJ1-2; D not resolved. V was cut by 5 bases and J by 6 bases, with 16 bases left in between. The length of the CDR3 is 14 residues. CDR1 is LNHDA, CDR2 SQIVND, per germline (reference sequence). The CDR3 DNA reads TGTGCCAGTAGTGTGACAAGTTTGCCCGATGGCTACACCTTC. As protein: CASSVTSLPDGYTF.

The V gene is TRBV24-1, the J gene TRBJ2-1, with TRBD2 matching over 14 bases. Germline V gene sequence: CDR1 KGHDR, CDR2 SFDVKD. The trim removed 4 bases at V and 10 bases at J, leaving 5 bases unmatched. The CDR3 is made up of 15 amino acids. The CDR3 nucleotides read TGTGCCACCAGTGACCCGGGACTAGCGGGAGAGGAGCAGTTCTTC. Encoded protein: CATSDPGLAGEEQFF.

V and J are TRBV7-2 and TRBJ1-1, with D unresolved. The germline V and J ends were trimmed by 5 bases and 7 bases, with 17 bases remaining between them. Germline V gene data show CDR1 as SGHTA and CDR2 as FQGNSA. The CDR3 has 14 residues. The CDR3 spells CASSPVGPGGEAFF. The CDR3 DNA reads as TGTGCCAGCAGCCCCGTAGGACCCGGAGGTGAAGCTTTCTTT. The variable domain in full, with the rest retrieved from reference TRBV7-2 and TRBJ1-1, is GAGVSQSPSNKVTEKGKDVELRCDPISGHTALYWYRQSLGQGLEFLIYFQGNSAPDKSGLPSDRFSAERTGGSVSTLTIQRTQQEDSAVYLCASSPVGPGGEAFFGQGTRLTVV.

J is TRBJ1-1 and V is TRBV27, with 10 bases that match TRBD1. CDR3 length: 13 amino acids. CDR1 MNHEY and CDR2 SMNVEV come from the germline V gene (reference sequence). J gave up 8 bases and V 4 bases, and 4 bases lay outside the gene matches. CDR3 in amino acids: CASSWDRGSEAFF. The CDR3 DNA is TGTGCCAGCAGTTGGGACAGGGGATCCGAAGCTTTCTTT.

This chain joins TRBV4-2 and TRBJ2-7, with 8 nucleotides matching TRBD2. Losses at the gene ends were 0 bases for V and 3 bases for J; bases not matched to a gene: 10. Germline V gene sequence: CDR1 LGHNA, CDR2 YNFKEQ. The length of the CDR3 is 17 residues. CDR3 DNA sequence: TGTGCCAGCAGCCAAGAGAAAGGGACTAGTTGGGGCTACGAGCAGTACTTC. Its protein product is CASSQEKGTSWGYEQYF.

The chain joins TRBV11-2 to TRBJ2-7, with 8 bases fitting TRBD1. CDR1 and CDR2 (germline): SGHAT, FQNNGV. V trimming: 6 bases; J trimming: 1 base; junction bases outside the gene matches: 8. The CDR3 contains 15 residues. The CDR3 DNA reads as TGTGCCAGCAGTTACACACAGGGGGGATCCTACGAGCAGTACTTC. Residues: CASSYTQGGSYEQYF.

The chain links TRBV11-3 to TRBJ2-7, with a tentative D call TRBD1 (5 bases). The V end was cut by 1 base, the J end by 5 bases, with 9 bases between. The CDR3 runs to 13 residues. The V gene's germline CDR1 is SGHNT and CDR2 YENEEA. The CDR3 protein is CASSLGQLDEQYF. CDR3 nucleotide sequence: TGTGCCAGCAGCTTAGGACAGCTTGACGAGCAGTACTTC.

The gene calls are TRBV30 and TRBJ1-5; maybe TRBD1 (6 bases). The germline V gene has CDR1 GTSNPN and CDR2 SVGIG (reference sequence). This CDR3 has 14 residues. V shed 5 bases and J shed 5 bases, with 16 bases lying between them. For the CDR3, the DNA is TGTGCCTGGGGTCTCGGACAGTCCCATCAGCCCCAGCATTTT. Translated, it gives CAWGLGQSHQPQHF.

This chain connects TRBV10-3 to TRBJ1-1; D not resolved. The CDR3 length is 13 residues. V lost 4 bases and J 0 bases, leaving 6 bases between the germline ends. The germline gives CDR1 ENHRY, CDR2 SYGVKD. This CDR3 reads CAISGAMNTEAFF. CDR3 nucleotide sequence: TGTGCCATCAGTGGCGCGATGAACACTGAAGCTTTCTTT.

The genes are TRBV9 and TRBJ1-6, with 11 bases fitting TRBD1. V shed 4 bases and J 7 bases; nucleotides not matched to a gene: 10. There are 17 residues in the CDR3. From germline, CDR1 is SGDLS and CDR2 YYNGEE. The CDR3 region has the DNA TGTGCCAGCAGCACGGCCGGGACAGGGGGTGGGAATTCACCCCTCCACTTT. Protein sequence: CASSTAGTGGGNSPLHF.

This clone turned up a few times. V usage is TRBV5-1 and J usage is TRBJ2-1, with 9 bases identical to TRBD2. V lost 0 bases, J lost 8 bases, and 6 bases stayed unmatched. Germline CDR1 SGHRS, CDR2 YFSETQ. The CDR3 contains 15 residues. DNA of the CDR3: TGCGCCAGCAGCTTGGGCGCGGGGGGGCCCGATGAGCAGTTCTTC. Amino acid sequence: CASSLGAGGPDEQFF.

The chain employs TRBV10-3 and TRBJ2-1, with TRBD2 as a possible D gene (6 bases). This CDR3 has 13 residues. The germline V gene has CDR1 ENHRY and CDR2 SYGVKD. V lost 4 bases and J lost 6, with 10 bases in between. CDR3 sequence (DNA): TGTGCCATCAGTGTTACTAGCCCCAATGAGCAGTTCTTC. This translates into CAISVTSPNEQFF.

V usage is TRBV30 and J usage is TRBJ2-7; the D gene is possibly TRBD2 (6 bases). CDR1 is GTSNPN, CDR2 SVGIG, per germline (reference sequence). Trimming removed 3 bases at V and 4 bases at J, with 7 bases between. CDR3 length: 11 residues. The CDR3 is CAWRGGYEQYF. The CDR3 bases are TGTGCCTGGAGGGGGGGTTACGAGCAGTACTTC.

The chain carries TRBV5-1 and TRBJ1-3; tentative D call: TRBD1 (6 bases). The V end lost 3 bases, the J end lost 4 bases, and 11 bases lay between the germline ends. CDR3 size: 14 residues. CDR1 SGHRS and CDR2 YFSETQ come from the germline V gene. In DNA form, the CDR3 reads TGCGCCAGCAGCTACACAGGGCCCGGAAACACCATATATTTT. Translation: CASSYTGPGNTIYF.

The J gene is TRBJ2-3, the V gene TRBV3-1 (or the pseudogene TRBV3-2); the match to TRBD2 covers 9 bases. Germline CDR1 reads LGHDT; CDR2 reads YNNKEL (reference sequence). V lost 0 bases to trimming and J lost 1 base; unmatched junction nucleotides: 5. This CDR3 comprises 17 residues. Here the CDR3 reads CASSQDWTSARTDTQYF. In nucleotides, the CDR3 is TGTGCCAGCAGCCAAGATTGGACTAGCGCCCGCACAGATACGCAGTATTTT.

For the CDR3, the DNA is TGTGCCAGCAGGGACAGGTGGGCGATCTACGAGCAGTACTTC. Its protein is CASRDRWAIYEQYF. V gene TRBV7-8 combines with J gene TRBJ2-7; 7 positions match TRBD1. The CDR3 extends over 14 amino acids. Germline V gene sequence: CDR1 SGHVS, CDR2 FQNEAQ. Trimming cost V 6 bases and J 3 bases; bases outside gene matches: 8.

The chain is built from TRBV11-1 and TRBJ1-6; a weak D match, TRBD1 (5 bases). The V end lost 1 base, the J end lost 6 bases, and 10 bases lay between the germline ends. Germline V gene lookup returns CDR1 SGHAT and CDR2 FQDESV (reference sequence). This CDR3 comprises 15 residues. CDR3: CASSLETVLNSPLHF. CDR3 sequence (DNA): TGTGCCAGCAGCTTAGAGACAGTCCTTAATTCACCCCTCCACTTT. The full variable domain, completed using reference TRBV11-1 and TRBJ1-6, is EAEVAQSPRYKITEKSQAVAFWCDPISGHATLYWYRQILGQGPELLVQFQDESVVDDSQLPKDRFSAERLKGVDSTLKIQPAELGDSAMYLCASSLETVLNSPLHFGNGTRLTVT.

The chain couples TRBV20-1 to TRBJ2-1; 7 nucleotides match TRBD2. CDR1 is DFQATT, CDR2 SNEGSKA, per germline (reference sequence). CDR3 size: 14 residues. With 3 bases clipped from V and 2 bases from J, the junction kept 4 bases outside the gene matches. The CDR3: CSASHAGAYNEQFF. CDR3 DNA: TGCAGTGCTAGTCACGCGGGGGCCTACAATGAGCAGTTCTTC.

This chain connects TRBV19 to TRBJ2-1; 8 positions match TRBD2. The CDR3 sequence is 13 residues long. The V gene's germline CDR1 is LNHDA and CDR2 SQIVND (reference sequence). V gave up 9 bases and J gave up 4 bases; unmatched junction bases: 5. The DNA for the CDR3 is TGTGCCAGCGGGGGGGCCTATTACAATGAGCAGTTCTTC. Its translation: CASGGAYYNEQFF.